The 21 T cell receptor beta chains below all came from one sample that was sequenced in a study of cytomegalovirus exposure and HLA in healthy donors (dated by TCRdb to 2016 to 2017). Library creation used the immunoSEQ multiplex PCR assay. TCRdb mirrors the immuneACCESS table, restricted to in-frame sequences. Some clones are absent from its copies; in checked studies, under half trace to an unresolved V gene, and the reason for the others is unknown. This sample is represented by 180,000 or so clones; around nine tenths of them were singletons. About 2.5% of the sample is held by the ten biggest clonotypes. Specimen: PBMCs. These receptors were collected from a man aged 18 to 30 in good health and CMV-seropositive.

The rearrangement joins TRBV27 to TRBJ2-6; D perhaps matches TRBD2 (5 bases). The CDR3 totals 14 residues. V was trimmed by 4 bases and J by 8 bases, leaving 12 bases between them. Germline values: CDR1 MNHEY, CDR2 SMNVEV (reference sequence). The DNA for the CDR3 is TGTGCCAGCAGTTCACTAGACCCTCCCAACGTCCTGACTTTC. Its translation: CASSSLDPPNVLTF.

The J gene is TRBJ1-1, the V gene TRBV7-3; TRBD1 agrees at 7 bases. The CDR3 totals 12 residues. Germline V lookup: CDR1 SGHTA, CDR2 FQGTGA. The CDR3 region has the DNA TGTGGGGGTCGACAGGGGAACACTGAAGCTTTCTTT. This codes for CGGRQGNTEAFF. Looking up the rest from reference TRBV7-3 and TRBJ1-1 gives the full variable domain: GAGVSQTPSNKVTEKGKYVELRCDPISGHTALYWYRQSLGQGPEFLIYFQGTGAADDSGLPNDRFFAVRPEGSVSTLKIQRTERGDSAVYLCGGRQGNTEAFFGQGTRLTVV.

The chain couples TRBV9 to TRBJ2-1, with 7 bases identical to TRBD1. Germline CDR1 and CDR2: SGDLS and YYNGEE. Trimming at V came to 4 bases and at J to 2 bases, leaving 6 bases not matched to a gene. The CDR3 totals 15 residues. CDR3 bases: TGTGCCAGCAGCACCTCTGGACAGGCCTACAATGAGCAGTTCTTC. Its translation is CASSTSGQAYNEQFF.

The genes are TRBV9 and TRBJ2-7; D gene uncertain. The CDR3 loop spans 12 amino acids. Trimming stripped 3 bases from V and 1 base from J, with 5 bases between. Germline CDR1 is SGDLS and CDR2 is YYNGEE. The CDR3 coding sequence is TGTGCCAGCAGCGGGAGTTCCTACGAGCAGTACTTC. It specifies CASSGSSYEQYF.

J is TRBJ2-3 and V is TRBV29-1, with 15 bases that match TRBD2. This CDR3 is built from 17 residues. Per germline, CDR1 SQVTM and CDR2 ANQGSEA. V gave up 4 bases and J gave up 0 bases; unmatched junction bases: 5. CDR3 nucleotide sequence: TGCAGCGTTGCCCGGACTAGCGGGGGGGCTAGCACAGATACGCAGTATTTT. It yields the protein CSVARTSGGASTDTQYF.

This clone appeared once. This chain links TRBV29-1 with TRBJ2-1; 9 positions match TRBD1. Trimming took 4 bases from V and 8 from J; bases not matched to a gene: 12. The germline gives CDR1 SQVTM, CDR2 ANQGSEA. This CDR3 is built from 15 residues. The CDR3 DNA reads as TGCAGCGTTGCCGCACCGGGACAGGGATTGTATGAGCAGTTCTTC. Its translation is CSVAAPGQGLYEQFF.

In its sample, this clone was seen once. This chain uses TRBV5-1 with TRBJ2-1, with 11 bases lining up with TRBD1. This CDR3 contains 14 residues. The junction had 3 bases not matched to a gene; V was cut back by 1 base and J by 9 bases. Germline CDR1 and CDR2: SGHRS and YFSETQ. The CDR3 protein is CASSLWGQGGEQFF. CDR3 DNA sequence: TGCGCCAGCAGCTTGTGGGGACAGGGGGGTGAGCAGTTCTTC.

V usage is TRBV9 and J usage is TRBJ2-1; 14 bases are shared with TRBD2. The CDR3 spans 18 residues. The J segment lost 4 bases and the V segment lost 0 bases, leaving 6 bases of the junction unmatched. The germline V gene encodes CDR1 SGDLS and CDR2 YYNGEE. The CDR3 nucleotides are TGTGCCAGCAGCGTAGCTGGGACTAGCGGGAGTAGTTACAATGAGCAGTTCTTC. Encoded protein: CASSVAGTSGSSYNEQFF.

This rearrangement joins TRBV7-2 to TRBJ1-5; D gene unclear. CDR3 size: 16 residues. The germline CDR1 and CDR2 sequences are SGHTA and FQGNSA. The V end was cut by 1 base, the J end by 5 bases, with 15 bases between. CDR3 residues: CASSLVATRWDQPQHF. CDR3 nucleotide sequence: TGTGCCAGCAGCTTAGTCGCGACTCGGTGGGATCAGCCCCAGCATTTT.

This sequence joins TRBV9 and TRBJ2-5; 7 nucleotides match TRBD1. The CDR3 contains 14 residues. V dropped 0 bases and J dropped 2; count of bases not matched to a gene: 1. CDR1 SGDLS and CDR2 YYNGEE come from the germline V gene. The CDR3 loop reads CASSVDRGQETQYF. The CDR3 DNA is TGTGCCAGCAGCGTAGACAGGGGTCAAGAGACCCAGTACTTC.

The V call is TRBV6-5, the J call TRBJ1-1, with D perhaps matching TRBD1 (6 bases). The CDR3 length is 14 residues. The V gene's germline CDR1 is MNHEY and CDR2 SVGAGI. The germline V and J ends were trimmed by 4 bases and 1 base, with 10 bases remaining between them. In nucleotides, the CDR3 is TGTGCCAGCAGTTCGGACAGATCGAACACTGAAGCTTTCTTT. This codes for CASSSDRSNTEAFF.

V usage is TRBV9 and J usage is TRBJ2-1; 8 bases fit TRBD2. The CDR3 is 15 amino acids. The germline CDR1 and CDR2 sequences are SGDLS and YYNGEE. The ends lost 0 bases at V and 7 bases at J; junction bases unmatched: 6. In nucleotides, the CDR3 is TGTGCCAGCAGCGTAGCAGCGGGAGTAATGAATGAGCAGTTCTTC. This translates into CASSVAAGVMNEQFF.

The chain uses TRBV9 and TRBJ2-1; TRBD2 might be the D (5 bases). Germline loops: CDR1 SGDLS, CDR2 YYNGEE. The CDR3 extends over 15 amino acids. V lost 0 bases and J lost 8, with 15 bases in between. CDR3 sequence reads: CASSVVPLVTHEQFF. The CDR3 DNA follows: TGTGCCAGCAGCGTAGTGCCACTAGTTACCCATGAGCAGTTCTTC.

This chain links TRBV10-3 with TRBJ1-2; perhaps TRBD1 as D (6 bases). The germline V gene has CDR1 ENHRY and CDR2 SYGVKD. The CDR3 runs 14 residues. The V gene lost 8 bases and the J gene lost 5 bases, with 18 bases spanning the gap. The CDR3 bases are TGTGCCATCGGTAGCAGGGGCGCCGAGTATGGCTACACCTTC. This sequence encodes CAIGSRGAEYGYTF.

The V call is TRBV7-2, the J call TRBJ2-5; 8 bases fit TRBD2. The length of the CDR3 is 15 residues. V lost 1 base to trimming and J lost 5 bases; unmatched junction nucleotides: 6. Germline values: CDR1 SGHTA, CDR2 FQGNSA. CDR3 sequence reads: CASSLDGRGGETQYF. The CDR3 nucleotides read TGTGCCAGCAGCTTAGACGGGAGGGGTGGCGAGACCCAGTACTTC. Based on the CDR3 plus reference TRBV7-2 and TRBJ2-5, the full variable domain is GAGVSQSPSNKVTEKGKDVELRCDPISGHTALYWYRQSLGQGLEFLIYFQGNSAPDKSGLPSDRFSAERTGGSVSTLTIQRTQQEDSAVYLCASSLDGRGGETQYFGPGTRLLVL.

The genes are TRBV7-3 and TRBJ2-7; D is possibly TRBD1 (5 bases). CDR3 length: 13 residues. The ends were cut back, 2 bases at V and 2 bases at J, with 7 bases in the middle. CDR1 is SGHTA, CDR2 FQGTGA, per germline. The CDR3 nucleotides are TGTGCCAGCAGCTTAGGGGCAACCTACGAGCAGTACTTC. Protein sequence: CASSLGATYEQYF.

This chain uses TRBV27 with TRBJ2-7; TRBD2 agrees at 11 bases. This CDR3 spans 15 amino acids. Germline lookup yields CDR1 MNHEY and CDR2 SMNVEV (reference sequence). J lost 5 bases, V lost 2 bases, and 5 bases had no gene match. As DNA, the CDR3 is TGTGCCAGCAGTTTAGGGACTAGCGGTAGGGACGAGCAGTACTTC. This translates into CASSLGTSGRDEQYF.

The V and J genes are TRBV29-1 and TRBJ2-3, with D perhaps TRBD1 (6 bases). There are 13 residues in the CDR3. The V end lost 4 bases, the J end lost 5 bases, and 13 bases lay between the germline ends. Germline V gene data show CDR1 as SQVTM and CDR2 as ANQGSEA. CDR3 sequence (DNA): TGCAGCGTTGTTACAGGGACGGGAGATACGCAGTATTTT. It encodes CSVVTGTGDTQYF.

This chain links TRBV29-1 with TRBJ2-7; 10 nucleotides match TRBD1. There are 12 residues in the CDR3. Germline assignment: CDR1 SQVTM and CDR2 ANQGSEA. V shed 6 bases, J shed 5 bases, and the junction held 4 bases outside the gene matches. The chain's CDR3 is CSVGTGVHEQYF. The CDR3 DNA follows: TGCAGCGTCGGGACAGGGGTCCACGAGCAGTACTTC.

The chain is built from TRBV27 and TRBJ1-1, with D hard to call. From germline, CDR1 is MNHEY and CDR2 SMNVEV (reference sequence). Between the trimmed V and J ends, which lost 5 bases and 6 bases, there was a span of 10 bases. There are 12 residues in the CDR3. The CDR3 reads CASSNFVSEAFF. Here the CDR3 DNA reads TGTGCCAGCAGTAACTTTGTTTCTGAAGCTTTCTTT.

The chain employs TRBV7-2 and TRBJ2-7; 9 bases match TRBD1. Trimming took 4 bases from V and 3 from J; bases not matched to a gene: 4. CDR3 length: 14 amino acids. In germline, CDR1 is SGHTA, CDR2 FQGNSA. DNA of the CDR3: TGTGCCAGCAGCTCCGGGACAGGGTACTACGAGCAGTACTTC. It encodes CASSSGTGYYEQYF.